This TCR beta chain was recovered during a study of T-cell reconstitution after alpha-beta-depleted transplantation in children. Regarding the study as a whole: T-cell counts and diversity at one year following transplant were attributed mainly to newly produced T cells. Surviving recipient T cells and intrathymic progenitors accounted for some patients' high TCRbeta diversity at day 60. Where alpha-beta T cells came from about two months after transplant was reportedly several hundred expanded graft clones.

This clonotype was observed a handful of times. The antigen is unknown. In germline, CDR1 is SGHDN, CDR2 FVKESK. CDR3 length equals 16 residues. The ends were cut back, 3 bases at V and 0 bases at J, with 14 bases in the middle. The TCRbeta library incorporated unique molecular identifiers. Using its own MiXCR run on the PCR reads, TCRdb lists one record per CDR3 protein. The sample has approximately 630,000 distinct CDR3 sequences, approximately 14% seen once. The material was PBMCs, obtained before TCRalphabeta/CD19-depleted stem cell transplant. This TCR was recovered from a girl aged 2-9 years with congenital amegakaryocytic thrombocytopenia, due to receive a stem cell transplant. The rearrangement uses TRBV14 and TRBJ1-2; perhaps TRBD1 as D (5 bases). The CDR3 region is CASSHLGDPPNYGYTF. The CDR3 DNA reads TGTGCCAGCAGCCATCTGGGGGACCCACCTAACTATGGCTACACCTTC.